The 23 T cell receptor beta chains given below trace back to one sample, sequenced in a study of Graves' ophthalmopathy and Graves' hyperthyroidism. Amplified TCR beta CDR3 regions were obtained using RNA transcripts as template. HTBI primers served in a first-round RT-PCR, which a second-round multiplex PCR followed. TCRdb reanalysed the multiplex PCR reads using MiXCR and keeps one entry per CDR3 protein. The repertoire has around 600,000 distinct CDR3 sequences, roughly two fifths of them found once; the top ten carry 3% to 4%. The specimen sequenced was peripheral blood. The receptors come from an adult man with Graves' ophthalmopathy.

This chain connects TRBV5-4 to TRBJ2-5; weak D call: TRBD1 (5 bases). V lost 3 bases and J lost 5, with 8 bases in between. The CDR3 runs to 12 residues. Germline V gene lookup returns CDR1 SGHNT and CDR2 YYREEE (reference sequence). The CDR3 nucleotides are TGTGCCAGCAGCTCGTACAGGGAGACCCAGTACTTC. Translation gives CASSSYRETQYF.

Details on this clonotype: Without the conserved terminal phenylalanine or tryptophan, this CDR3 likely stems from a read error. The DNA is omitted, as the CDR3 cannot be located on it reliably, and the CDR3 follows TCRdb's listing. The CDR3 here is CASSSTAGT. This sequence joins TRBV19 and TRBJ2-6. Germline V gives CDR1 LNHDA, CDR2 SQIVND (reference sequence). The CDR3 has 9 residues if both end residues are counted.

This clonotype showed up many times. The chain carries TRBV6-2 or TRBV6-3 and TRBJ2-7; maybe TRBD1 (7 bases). Germline-derived CDR1 and CDR2 are MNHEY and SVGEGT. V was trimmed by 7 bases and J by 6 bases, leaving 13 bases between them. The CDR3 contains 12 residues. The CDR3 nucleotides are TGTGCCAGCACCAGACAGGGACTCGAGCAGTACTTC. It yields the protein CASTRQGLEQYF.

A word on this clonotype: Given a much more abundant clone one base away, this may be a read error. Written as DNA, the CDR3 is TGTGCCAGCAGCCGACGGGGCCTCTCTTCACCCCTCCACTTT. Protein: CASSRRGLSSPLHF. The chain joins TRBV14 to TRBJ1-6, with a weak D call TRBD1 (5 bases). This CDR3 region has 14 residues. Deletions cut 4 bases from V and 9 bases from J, with 13 bases between. Germline-derived CDR1 and CDR2 are SGHDN and FVKESK.

The rearrangement uses TRBV7-8 and TRBJ2-2; D unresolved. Trimming took off 4 bases at V and 9 bases at J, with 12 bases between the two ends. The germline CDR1 and CDR2 sequences are SGHVS and FQNEAQ. This CDR3 has 13 amino acids. The DNA for the CDR3 is TGTGCCAGCAGCTCCAGGATTATTCGGGAGCTGTTTTTT. Protein: CASSSRIIRELFF.

The sample holds a few counts of this clonotype. J is TRBJ2-5 and V is TRBV5-8; weak D call: TRBD2 (5 bases). In germline, CDR1 is SGHTS, CDR2 YDEGEE. Trimming took off 0 bases at V and 0 bases at J, with 6 bases between the two ends. This CDR3 is 14 amino acids long. CDR3 DNA: TGTGCCAGCAGCTTGGAGCGGTACCAAGAGACCCAGTACTTC. The encoded protein is CASSLERYQETQYF.

This clonotype was picked up many times. The CDR3 sequence is CASSLLGQGTNSPLHF. The CDR3 DNA sequence: TGTGCCAGCAGCTTGCTGGGACAGGGAACCAATTCACCCCTCCACTTT. This sequence joins TRBV7-3 and TRBJ1-6, with 9 bases aligning to TRBD1. CDR1 is SGHTA and CDR2 is FQGTGA in the germline V gene. This CDR3 comprises 16 residues. Trimming at V came to 3 bases and at J to 7 bases, leaving 7 bases not matched to a gene.

The V call is TRBV5-1, the J call TRBJ2-2; D unresolved. With 7 bases removed from V and 2 bases from J, the gap between germline ends came to 21 bases. CDR3 length: 17 residues. Germline lookup yields CDR1 SGHRS and CDR2 YFSETQ. The CDR3 DNA reads TGCGCCAGCGACTTGGGCTGGGGATCTGGCAACACCGGGGAGCTGTTTTTT. Protein sequence: CASDLGWGSGNTGELFF. The full variable domain, its missing parts supplied by reference TRBV5-1 and TRBJ2-2, is KAGVTQTPRYLIKTRGQQVTLSCSPISGHRSVSWYQQTPGQGLQFLFEYFSETQRNKGNFPGRFSGRQFSNSRSEMNVSTLELGDSALYLCASDLGWGSGNTGELFFGEGSRLTVL.

Points on this clonotype: The junction shows a germline mismatch at one end, possibly a read error. The chain links TRBV19 to TRBJ1-2, with no clear D. Germline-derived CDR1 and CDR2 are LNHDA and SQIVND (reference sequence). The CDR3 covers 18 residues. DNA for the CDR3: TGTGCCAGTAATATAGTAGCCCTTGGGAGAAATTATAACTATGGCTACACCTTC. It yields the protein CASNIVALGRNYNYGYTF.

This clonotype was detected once. The V gene is TRBV7-3, the J gene TRBJ2-7, with D perhaps given as TRBD1 or TRBD2 (5 bases each). The CDR3 covers 14 residues. Trimming shortened V by 3 bases and J by 4 bases, and 13 bases separated the two germline ends. Germline CDR1 SGHTA, CDR2 FQGTGA. CDR3 coding DNA: TGTGCCAGCAGCTTCCCCATTTGGGGGTACGAGCAGTACTTC. This encodes CASSFPIWGYEQYF.

This clonotype was seen many times. The chain has TRBV2 and TRBJ2-7, with 7 nucleotides matching TRBD2. Unmatched junction bases numbered 2, after V lost 6 bases and J lost 0 bases. This CDR3 has 13 amino acids. In germline, CDR1 is SNHLY, CDR2 FYNNEI. The CDR3 DNA follows: TGTGCCAGCAGGGCGGGGGACTCCTACGAGCAGTACTTC. Translation: CASRAGDSYEQYF.

The J gene is TRBJ2-5, the V gene TRBV18; the D gene could be TRBD1 or TRBD2 (5 bases each). The length of the CDR3 is 16 residues. Germline CDR1 KGHSH, CDR2 LQKENI. V dropped 1 base and J dropped 5 bases, with 17 bases sitting between them. CDR3 amino acids: CASSPQDTGTGETQYF. The CDR3 region has the DNA TGTGCCAGCTCACCACAGGATACTGGGACGGGGGAGACCCAGTACTTC.

Comment on this clonotype: A junction end diverges from the germline sequence, so it may reflect a read error. V gene TRBV7-2 combines with J gene TRBJ2-2; possibly TRBD1 for D (8 bases). From germline, CDR1 is SGHTA and CDR2 FQGNSA. This CDR3 contains 14 residues. The CDR3 reads CASSLSTGGGGLFF. For the CDR3, the DNA is TGCGCCAGCAGCCTATCCACAGGGGGAGGGGGGCTGTTTTTT. The whole variable domain, remainder taken from reference TRBV7-2 and TRBJ2-2, is GAGVSQSPSNKVTEKGKDVELRCDPISGHTALYWYRQSLGQGLEFLIYFQGNSAPDKSGLPSDRFSAERTGGSVSTLTIQRTQQEDSAVYLCASSLSTGGGGLFFGEGSRLTVL.

This chain's CDR3 is CAISSDPGSGNTIYF. The CDR3 DNA is TGTGCCATCAGTTCAGACCCTGGCTCTGGAAACACCATATATTTT. The gene calls are TRBV10-3 and TRBJ1-3; D gene uncertain. The ends were cut back, 5 bases at V and 0 bases at J, with 11 bases in the middle. This CDR3 comprises 15 residues. CDR1 is ENHRY and CDR2 is SYGVKD in the germline V gene.

The V and J genes are TRBV29-1 and TRBJ2-3, with TRBD1 identical over 7 bases. The CDR3 contains 14 residues. Trimming removed 5 bases from V and 4 bases from J; junction bases left unmatched: 9. Germline loops: CDR1 SQVTM, CDR2 ANQGSEA. The CDR3: CSVSSGTVADTQYF. Here the CDR3 DNA reads TGCAGCGTTTCATCCGGGACAGTCGCAGATACGCAGTATTTT.

The chain joins TRBV20-1 to TRBJ1-5; D may be TRBD1 (6 bases). In germline, CDR1 is DFQATT, CDR2 SNEGSKA (reference sequence). The CDR3 consists of 15 residues. Trimming removed 5 bases at V and 3 bases at J, with 17 bases between. The CDR3 sequence is CSAQDLRGYNQPQHF. CDR3 nucleotide sequence: TGCAGTGCTCAGGATTTAAGGGGGTACAATCAGCCCCAGCATTTT.

The chain employs TRBV7-3 and TRBJ2-7, with 8 positions matching TRBD1. The CDR3 contains 14 residues. Germline V lookup: CDR1 SGHTA, CDR2 FQGTGA. The ends lost 1 base at V and 4 bases at J; junction bases unmatched: 3. The CDR3 region is CASSLRDRKYEQYF. DNA of the CDR3: TGTGCCAGCAGCTTAAGGGACAGGAAGTACGAGCAGTACTTC.

The CDR3 coding sequence is TGTGCCACCAGCAGAGTGGACAGGGGGAGCAATGAGCAGTTCTTC. Its protein product is CATSRVDRGSNEQFF. This chain connects TRBV15 to TRBJ2-1, with 10 bases fitting TRBD1. The germline CDR1 and CDR2 sequences are LNHNV and YYDKDF (reference sequence). This CDR3 region has 15 residues. V shed 1 base and J 6 bases; nucleotides not matched to a gene: 3.

CDR3: CATSSVAGDGANVLTF. The CDR3 nucleotides read TGTGCCACCAGCAGCGTGGCCGGGGATGGGGCCAACGTCCTGACTTTC. The chain has TRBV15 and TRBJ2-6; possible D gene TRBD2, 5 bases. Germline assignment: CDR1 LNHNV and CDR2 YYDKDF (reference sequence). V shed 3 bases and J shed 3 bases, with 12 bases lying between them. This CDR3 contains 16 residues.

Note on this clonotype: A much larger clone differs from this one at a single base, so this may be a read error. V is TRBV11-1 and J is TRBJ1-1; 8 positions match TRBD1. V lost 4 bases and J lost 1; bases outside the gene matches: 5. This CDR3 contains 15 residues. CDR1 is SGHAT and CDR2 is FQDESV in the germline V gene (reference sequence). CDR3 region: CASSSLDRANTEAFF. The CDR3 DNA reads TGTGCCAGCAGCTCCCTGGACAGGGCGAACACTGAAGCTTTCTTT. The entire variable domain, with the rest obtained from reference TRBV11-1 and TRBJ1-1, is as follows: EAEVAQSPRYKITEKSQAVAFWCDPISGHATLYWYRQILGQGPELLVQFQDESVVDDSQLPKDRFSAERLKGVDSTLKIQPAELGDSAMYLCASSSLDRANTEAFFGQGTRLTVV.

The table lists this clonotype with many counts. The rearrangement joins TRBV10-3 to TRBJ1-6; 12 bases are shared with TRBD1. Germline assignment: CDR1 ENHRY and CDR2 SYGVKD. Trimming removed 11 bases from V and 10 bases from J; junction bases left unmatched: 12. This CDR3 has 15 residues. CDR3 protein: CAGGTGQGAGSPLHF. Here the CDR3 DNA reads TGTGCCGGAGGCACGGGACAGGGGGCGGGATCACCCCTCCACTTT.

In this sample, this clonotype turned up many times. The chain is built from TRBV7-8 and TRBJ1-2; no definite D call. There are 16 residues in the CDR3. In germline, CDR1 is SGHVS, CDR2 FQNEAQ. Trimming took 2 bases from V and 6 from J, leaving 19 bases between them. The CDR3 DNA sequence: TGTGCCAGCAGCTTATCTTGGACGGAAGCCTCGCATGGCTACACCTTC. Its protein is CASSLSWTEASHGYTF.

The chain has TRBV6-6 and TRBJ1-4; D gene ambiguous. Per germline, CDR1 MNHNY and CDR2 SVGAGI (reference sequence). Trimming cost V 6 bases and J 8 bases, with 19 bases left between them. The CDR3 is 15 amino acids. The CDR3 nucleotides are TGTGCCAGCAGGGACGACATGGGCATTCGGGAAAAACTGTTTTTT. This codes for CASRDDMGIREKLFF.